This TCR beta chain came from a study of blood T cell repertoires in COVID-19. Looking at the study overall: Samples taken during acute and convalescent COVID-19 were collected in the United States, Italy and Spain. T cells, B-cell-depleted T cells, or PBMCs supplied cDNA or gDNA.

Original handling: Amplification from reference gene primers served as the basis for estimated nucleated cell counts. Measured with immunoSEQ multiplex PCR; TCRdb has only the in-frame clones, and not every one. V, J and clone size reflect that table, while D and trimming were determined from the DNA. The sample includes a few hundred thousand clones, roughly 85% of them seen just once. This CDR3 comprises 20 residues. V gave up 3 bases and J gave up 3 bases; unmatched junction bases: 23. From germline, CDR1 is SGHNT and CDR2 YYREEE (reference sequence). Sequencing input: peripheral blood. The chain is built from TRBV5-4 and TRBJ1-1, with 7 bases matching TRBD1. The source of this sequence is a man aged 45-60 years with active or convalescent COVID-19. This CDR3 reads CASSSKLPDRESSRDTEAFF. For the CDR3, the DNA is TGTGCCAGCAGCTCAAAGCTCCCAGACAGGGAGAGTAGTAGGGACACTGAAGCTTTCTTT.